The T cell receptor (beta chain) under discussion was sequenced for a study of long-term antiretroviral therapy in people with HIV. The CDR3 extends over 12 amino acids. Germline V CDR1 and CDR2: MDHEN, SYDVKM. V dropped 8 bases and J dropped 7; count of bases not matched to a gene: 5. Survey-level immunoSEQ v3.0 assays were run. Using immunoSEQ multiplex PCR, the repertoire was profiled, and TCRdb retains in-frame clones only, with some absent. This table has tens of thousands of clones, over 90% appearing once. The chain couples TRBV28 to TRBJ1-5; TRBD1 aligns across 7 bases. Sample: unsorted PBMCs, taken 5.3 years after starting antiretroviral therapy. The receptor's source is a man aged 50-59 years with HIV. CDR3 loop: CASPTGSQPQHF. The CDR3 region has the DNA TGTGCCAGCCCGACAGGGTCCCAGCCCCAGCATTTT.